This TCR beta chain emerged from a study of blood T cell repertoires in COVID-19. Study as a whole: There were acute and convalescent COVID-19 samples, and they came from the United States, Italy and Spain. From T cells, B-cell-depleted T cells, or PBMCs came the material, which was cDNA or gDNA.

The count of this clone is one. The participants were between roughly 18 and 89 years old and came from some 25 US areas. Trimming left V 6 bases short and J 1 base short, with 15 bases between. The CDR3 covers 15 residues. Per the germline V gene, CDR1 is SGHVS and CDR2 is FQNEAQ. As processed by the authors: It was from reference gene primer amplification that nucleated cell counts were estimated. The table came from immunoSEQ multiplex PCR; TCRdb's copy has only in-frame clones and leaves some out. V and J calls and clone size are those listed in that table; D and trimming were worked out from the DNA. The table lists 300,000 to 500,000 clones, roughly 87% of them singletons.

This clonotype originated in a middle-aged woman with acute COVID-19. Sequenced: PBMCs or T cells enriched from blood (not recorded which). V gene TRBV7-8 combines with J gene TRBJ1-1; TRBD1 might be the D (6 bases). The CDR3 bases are TGTGCCAGCAGGAAAAACACACAGGGGAACACTGAAGCTTTCTTT. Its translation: CASRKNTQGNTEAFF.